This T cell receptor (beta chain) was captured in a study of T-cell reconstitution after alpha-beta-depleted transplantation in children. As it was prepared, the TCRbeta library received unique molecular identifiers. TCRdb redid the calling of the PCR reads with MiXCR, one entry per CDR3 protein. The profile shows more than 250,000 distinct CDR3 sequences, nearly 10% of them singletons. The source was PBMCs from the stem cell graft donor, collected from the stem cell graft. The clonotype was recovered from a human donor who donated a stem cell graft to a child with SCID.

The CDR3 spells CASRTGTSGIYNEQFF. The CDR3 DNA is TGTGCCAGCAGGACCGGGACTAGCGGTATCTACAATGAGCAGTTCTTC. The chain links TRBV12-3 or TRBV12-4 to TRBJ2-1; 11 bases line up with TRBD2. The CDR3 loop spans 16 amino acids. V lost 6 bases, J lost 3 bases, and 7 bases stayed unmatched.